This is a list of T cell receptor beta chains from one sample in a study of shared clonotypes between healthy human individuals. Profiling relied on immunoSEQ multiplex PCR, and the TCRdb table lists in-frame clones only, not all of them. The profile shows 550,000 to 700,000 clones, 55% to 85% of them singletons. The sequenced material came from memory CD4+ T cells sorted from blood. These receptor sequences come from a woman in her 30s in good health. Both conserved end residues are part of each CDR3. The D gene is left open where the match is weak. Clone size is not always given. Where it is, it says once, few, many or a class for expanded clones.

j_call d_call cdr3_length clone_size v_call cdr3_aa cdr3_nt
TRBJ2-5 TRBD2 14 - TRBV6-1 CASMGLAGVETQYF TGTGCCAGCATGGGACTAGCGGGAGTCGAGACCCAGTACTTC
TRBJ1-1 TRBD1 15 - TRBV28 CATRSTGGARTEAFF TGTGCCACCCGGTCGACAGGGGGCGCCCGGACTGAAGCTTTCTTT
TRBJ2-2 - 17 - TRBV27 CASRPGWVAVDTGELFF TGTGCCAGCAGGCCTGGGTGGGTGGCGGTAGACACCGGGGAGCTGTTTTTT
TRBJ1-5 - 14 - TRBV28 CASSWGHLDQPQHF TGTGCCAGCAGTTGGGGGCATTTAGATCAGCCCCAGCATTTT
TRBJ2-1 TRBD2 16 - TRBV19 CASSNIRLAGYNEQFF TGTGCCAGTAGCAATATAAGACTAGCGGGGTACAATGAGCAGTTCTTC
TRBJ2-1 - 15 many TRBV5-1 CASSFSSQGYNEQFF TGCGCCAGCAGCTTTAGTTCACAGGGATACAATGAGCAGTTCTTC
TRBJ2-7 - 13 many TRBV10-1 CASSATGGYEQYF TGCGCCAGCAGTGCGACAGGTGGCTACGAGCAGTACTTC
TRBJ1-1 - 12 - TRBV5-1 CASSLAGNGAFF TGCGCCAGCAGCTTGGCGGGAAACGGAGCTTTCTTT
TRBJ1-3 - 15 many TRBV4-1 CASSPGESSGNTIYF TGCGCCAGCAGCCCAGGGGAGTCCTCTGGAAACACCATATATTTT
TRBJ2-1 - 15 - TRBV5-1 CASSYGDSGNNEQFF TGCGCCAGCAGCTACGGGGATTCTGGGAACAATGAGCAGTTCTTC
TRBJ2-7 - 11 - TRBV10-3 CASSGVDEQYF TGTGCCTCGTCTGGGGTCGACGAGCAGTACTTC
TRBJ1-5 - 17 - TRBV19 CASTPGQHRLSNQPQHF TGTGCCAGTACCCCCGGACAGCATAGGCTTAGCAATCAGCCCCAGCATTTT
TRBJ1-4 - 17 - TRBV18 CASSPTSPGATGEKLFF TGTGCCAGCTCACCCACCAGTCCCGGGGCAACTGGGGAAAAACTGTTTTTT
TRBJ2-1 - 15 - TRBV5-4 CASSFPTQGPNEQFF TGTGCCAGCAGCTTCCCCACACAGGGACCCAATGAGCAGTTCTTC
TRBJ2-7 TRBD1 15 - TRBV7-9 CASSMDRASSYEQYF TGTGCCAGCAGCATGGACAGGGCTAGCTCCTACGAGCAGTACTTC
TRBJ2-2 - 15 - TRBV7-8 CASSLVGGNTGELFF TGTGCCAGCAGCTTAGTAGGGGGGAACACCGGGGAGCTGTTTTTT
TRBJ2-7 - 14 - TRBV6-1 CASSRQEGAYEQYF TGTGCCAGCAGCCGTCAGGAGGGAGCCTACGAGCAGTACTTC
TRBJ2-4 - 16 - TRBV4-1 CASSPGMPLAKNIQYF TGCGCCAGCAGCCCGGGGATGCCTCTAGCCAAAAACATTCAGTACTTC
TRBJ1-5 - 17 once TRBV19 CASSLVPSGGSNQPQHF TGTGCCAGTAGTCTGGTCCCTTCGGGGGGCAGCAATCAGCCCCAGCATTTT
TRBJ2-7 - 13 - TRBV11-1 CASSFTGSSEQYF TGTGCCAGCAGCTTTACGGGGAGCAGCGAGCAGTACTTC
TRBJ1-4 - 13 - TRBV7-2 CASSPGTHEKLFF TGTGCCAGCAGCCCCGGGACCCATGAAAAACTGTTTTTT
TRBJ1-1 - 14 - TRBV4-1 CASSQDWIVREAFF TGCGCCAGCAGCCAAGACTGGATCGTCCGCGAAGCTTTCTTT
TRBJ2-3 - 16 - TRBV5-1 CASSLAQGPSTDTQYF TGCGCCAGCAGCTTGGCCCAAGGCCCGAGCACAGATACGCAGTATTTT
TRBJ2-5 - 18 - TRBV11-2 CASRVSRGVRDPSETQYF TGTGCCAGCAGGGTTAGCAGAGGAGTCCGGGACCCGTCGGAGACCCAGTACTTC
TRBJ1-2 - 15 few TRBV5-1 CASSLTQGPNYGYTF TGCGCCAGCAGCTTGACCCAGGGACCTAACTATGGCTACACCTTC
TRBJ2-7 TRBD2 16 - TRBV28 CASSFSGSEGSYEQYF TGTGCCAGCAGTTTTAGCGGGAGCGAGGGCTCCTACGAGCAGTACTTC
TRBJ2-7 TRBD1 15 - TRBV5-1 CASSLMGQGFHEQYF TGCGCCAGCAGCTTGATGGGACAGGGATTCCACGAGCAGTACTTC
TRBJ1-5 - 16 few TRBV19 CASSIVYGSSNQPQHF TGTGCCAGTAGTATAGTTTACGGCTCTAGCAATCAGCCCCAGCATTTT
TRBJ2-5 - 13 - TRBV11-2 CASSLGQQETQYF TGTGCCAGCAGCCTTGGACAGCAAGAGACCCAGTACTTC
TRBJ2-1 TRBD2 16 - TRBV2 CASSEEGLAGYNEQFF TGTGCCAGCAGTGAAGAGGGACTAGCGGGATACAATGAGCAGTTCTTC
TRBJ1-4 - 14 - TRBV5-1 CASSLTDNNEKLFF TGCGCCAGCAGCTTGACAGACAATAATGAAAAACTGTTTTTT
TRBJ2-3 TRBD1 16 - TRBV11-2 CASSTGQGPFTDTQYF TGTGCCAGCAGCACCGGACAGGGGCCCTTCACAGATACGCAGTATTTT
TRBJ2-1 - 15 - TRBV27 CASSFRGLTLNEQFF TGTGCCAGCAGTTTTAGGGGACTCACCCTCAATGAGCAGTTCTTC
TRBJ2-2 TRBD2 15 few TRBV7-8 CASSVREGTTGELFF TGTGCCAGCAGTGTCCGGGAGGGAACCACCGGGGAGCTGTTTTTT
TRBJ1-2 TRBD1 16 - TRBV27 CASSLSGTESNYGYTF TGTGCCAGCAGTTTATCCGGGACAGAGAGTAACTATGGCTACACCTTC
TRBJ1-4 - 12 once TRBV19 CASSIQGAKLFF TGTGCCAGTAGTATACAGGGCGCAAAACTGTTTTTT
TRBJ1-4 - 15 - TRBV6-6 CASSYSSPSSEKLFF TGTGCCAGCAGTTACTCCTCTCCCTCCTCTGAAAAACTGTTTTTT
TRBJ2-2 TRBD1 13 once TRBV5-6 CASSFGQAGELFF TGTGCCAGCAGCTTCGGACAGGCCGGGGAGCTGTTTTTT
TRBJ1-1 TRBD1 13 many TRBV5-1 CASSRTGEAEAFF TGCGCCAGCAGCCGCACAGGGGAGGCTGAAGCTTTCTTT
TRBJ1-1 - 14 - TRBV7-9 CASSTATGIREAFF TGTGCCAGCAGTACAGCCACAGGGATCAGAGAAGCTTTCTTT
TRBJ1-2 TRBD1 13 - TRBV6-5 CASSQGQGRGYTF TGTGCCAGCAGTCAGGGACAGGGGAGAGGCTACACCTTC
TRBJ2-3 TRBD2 15 - TRBV2 CASSRSSGTGNTQYF TGTGCCAGCAGTCGGTCAAGCGGGACCGGGAATACGCAGTATTTT
TRBJ1-1 - 14 - TRBV5-4 CASSFPGLNTEAFF TGTGCCAGCAGCTTCCCGGGCCTTAACACTGAAGCTTTCTTT
TRBJ2-5 TRBD1 14 - TRBV9 CASSIQGVGETQYF TGTGCCAGCAGCATACAGGGGGTAGGAGAGACCCAGTACTTC
TRBJ2-7 TRBD1 14 - TRBV5-1 CASSPNRGPYEQYF TGCGCCAGCAGCCCCAACAGGGGCCCCTACGAGCAGTACTTC
TRBJ2-7 - 14 - TRBV13 CASRPLGVALEQYF TGTGCCAGCAGACCCCTCGGGGTAGCCCTCGAGCAGTACTTC
TRBJ2-1 - 10 many TRBV30 CAWSQQQQFF TGTGCCTGGAGTCAACAGCAGCAGTTCTTC